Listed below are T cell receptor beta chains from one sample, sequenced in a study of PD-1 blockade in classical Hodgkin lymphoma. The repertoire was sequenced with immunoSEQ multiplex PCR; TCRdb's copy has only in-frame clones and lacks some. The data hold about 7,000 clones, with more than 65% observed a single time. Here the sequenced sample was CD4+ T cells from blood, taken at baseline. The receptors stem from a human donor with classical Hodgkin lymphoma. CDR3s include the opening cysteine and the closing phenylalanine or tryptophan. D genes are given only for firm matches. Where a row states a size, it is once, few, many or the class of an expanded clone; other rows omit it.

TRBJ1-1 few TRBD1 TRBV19 TGTGCCAGTAGTAACCGGGACAGATGGAGTGAAGCTTTCTTT CASSNRDRWSEAFF
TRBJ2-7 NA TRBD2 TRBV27 TGTGCCAGCAGTTTAGGGTCGGGAAGAACTGCGGGAGGGGGATACGAGCAGTACTTC CASSLGSGRTAGGGYEQYF
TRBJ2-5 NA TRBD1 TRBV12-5 TGTGCTAGTGGTTTGGGGGACAGGGTAGACCAGTACTTC CASGLGDRVDQYF
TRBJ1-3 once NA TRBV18 TGTGCCAGCTCACAGGGGATCCTGAGCTCTGGAAACACCATATATTTT CASSQGILSSGNTIYF
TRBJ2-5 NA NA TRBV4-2 TGTGCCAGCAGCCAAGAGATTTCCGGGGGGCGAGGAGAGACCCAGTACTTC CASSQEISGGRGETQYF
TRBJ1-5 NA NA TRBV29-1 TGCAGCGTGATCCGAGACGGTGATAGCAATCAGCCCCAGCATTTT CSVIRDGDSNQPQHF
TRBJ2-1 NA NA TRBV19 TGTGCCAGTAGTATAGTCATGGCGGCAGGGAAAAACAATGAGCAGTTCTTC CASSIVMAAGKNNEQFF
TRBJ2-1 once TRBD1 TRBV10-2 TGCGCCAGCAGGGACAGGGGGCGGGAGAATAATGAGCAGTTCTTC CASRDRGRENNEQFF
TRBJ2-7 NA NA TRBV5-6 TGTGCCAGCAGCATCGACAGGTCCTACGAGCAGTACTTC CASSIDRSYEQYF
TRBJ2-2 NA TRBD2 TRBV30 TGTGCCTGGAGTCAAGGGTGGACTAGCGGAATTAACACCGGGGAGCTGTTTTTT CAWSQGWTSGINTGELFF
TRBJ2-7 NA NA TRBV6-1 TGTGCCAGCAGTGACAGGGGGGGCGAGCAGTACTTC CASSDRGGEQYF
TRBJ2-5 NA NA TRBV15 TGTGCCACCAGCAGAGACCTCACAGTTGGCGGAGAGACCCAGTACTTC CATSRDLTVGGETQYF
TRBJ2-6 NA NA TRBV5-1 TGCGCCAGCAGCTCCAGGACGAACGGGGCCAACGTCCTGACTTTC CASSSRTNGANVLTF
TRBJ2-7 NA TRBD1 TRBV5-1 TGCGCCAGCAGCTCCGGGACAGGGTTTATGGAGCAGTACTTC CASSSGTGFMEQYF
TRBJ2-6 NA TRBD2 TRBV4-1 TGCGCCAGCAGCCCTAGCGGAGTCTCTGGGGCCAACGTCCTGACTTTC CASSPSGVSGANVLTF
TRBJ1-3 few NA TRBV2 TGTGCCAGCAGGGACAGCTCTGGAAACACCATATATTTT CASRDSSGNTIYF
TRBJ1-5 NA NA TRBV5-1 TGCGCCAGCAGCCCCTCGGGGACTAGCAATCAGCCCCAGCATTTT CASSPSGTSNQPQHF
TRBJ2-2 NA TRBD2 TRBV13 TGTGCCAGCAGCTTCGGACTAGCGGGAAACACCGGGGAGCTGTTTTTT CASSFGLAGNTGELFF
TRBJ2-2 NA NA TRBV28 TGTGCCAGTTATGTTGGTGGGGGCTCGGGCGGGGAGCTGTTTTTT CASYVGGGSGGELFF
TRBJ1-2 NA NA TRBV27 TGTGCCAGCAGGAATACAGGGTTCAATGGCTACACCTTC CASRNTGFNGYTF
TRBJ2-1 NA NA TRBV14 TGTGCCAGCAGCCAAGTGAGGGACGTCTCCTACAATGAGCAGTTCTTC CASSQVRDVSYNEQFF
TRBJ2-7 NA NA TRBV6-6 TGTGCCAGCAAAAATACTGGGTACGCGCAGTACTTC CASKNTGYAQYF
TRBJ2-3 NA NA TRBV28 TGTGCCACGGGGCTTACTTCGGATACGCAGTATTTT CATGLTSDTQYF
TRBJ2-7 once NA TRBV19 TGTGCCAGTAGTATTGGGCGAGGCTACGAGCAGTACTTC CASSIGRGYEQYF
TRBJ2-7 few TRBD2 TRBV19 TGTGCCAGTAGTATGGGGACTAGCAGTAAAAGCTCCTACGAGCAGTACTTC CASSMGTSSKSSYEQYF
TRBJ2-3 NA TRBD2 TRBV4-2 TGTGCCAGCAGAGATAGCGGGAGCACAGATACGCAGTATTTT CASRDSGSTDTQYF
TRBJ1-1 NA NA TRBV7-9 TGTGCCAGCAGCGTCCTCGGACAGAGTAACACTGAAGCTTTCTTT CASSVLGQSNTEAFF
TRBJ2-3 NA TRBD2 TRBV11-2 TGTGCCAGCAGCTTAGAGCTAGCGGGAGCTCGGCCCGGGAAGGCAGATACGCAGTATTTT CASSLELAGARPGKADTQYF
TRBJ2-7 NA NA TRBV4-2 TGTGCCAGCAGCCAAGCTCAGGGAGGGGGTTCCTACGAGCAGTACTTC CASSQAQGGGSYEQYF
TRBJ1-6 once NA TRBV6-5 TGTGCCAGCAGTTTCCGTACCGGGGTAGGAAATTCACCCCTCCACTTT CASSFRTGVGNSPLHF
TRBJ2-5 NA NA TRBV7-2 TGTGCCAGCAGCTTAGGTCGGGGGAAAGAGACCCAGTACTTC CASSLGRGKETQYF
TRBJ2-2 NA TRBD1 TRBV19 TGTGCCAGTAGACCCGACAGGGTTCCTACCGGGGAGCTGTTTTTT CASRPDRVPTGELFF
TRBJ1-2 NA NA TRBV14 TGTGCCAGCAGCCAAGAACGAAGGGGCCCTAACTATGGCTACACCTTC CASSQERRGPNYGYTF
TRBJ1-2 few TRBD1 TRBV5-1 TGCGCCAGCAGCTTATCAGGGGGAGCTAACTATGGCTACACCTTC CASSLSGGANYGYTF
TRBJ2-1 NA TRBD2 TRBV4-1 TGCGCCAGCAGCCAAGTTTCCCGGGGTAGCGGGAGGGGATCCTACAATGAGCAGTTCTTC CASSQVSRGSGRGSYNEQFF
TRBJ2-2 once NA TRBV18 TGTGCCAGCTCACCGGGAACGAACACCGGGGAGCTGTTTTTT CASSPGTNTGELFF
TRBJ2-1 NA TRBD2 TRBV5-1 TGCGCCAGCAGCTTGGCCGGCCTAGCGGAGGCACAGCAGTTCTTC CASSLAGLAEAQQFF
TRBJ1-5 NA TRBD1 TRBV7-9 TGTGCCAGCAGCCAAGAAGGGGGCCAGCCCCAGCATTTT CASSQEGGQPQHF
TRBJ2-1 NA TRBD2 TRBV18 TGTGCCAGCTGCGGACTAGAAGGCAATGAGCAGTTCTTC CASCGLEGNEQFF
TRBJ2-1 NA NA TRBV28 TGTGCCAGCAGGGCAGGGGGGGGTACGTACAATGAGCAGTTCTTC CASRAGGGTYNEQFF
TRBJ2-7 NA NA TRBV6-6 TGTGCCAGCATCTACGGTATAGGGCCCTCCTACGAGCAGTACTTC CASIYGIGPSYEQYF